These 20 T cell receptor beta chains were sequenced from one sample in a study of CD8 T cells in ankylosing spondylitis. Study-wide results and limits: Seemingly distinctive of ankylosing spondylitis blood was a TCR beta motif formed by eight highly homologous variants.

MiXCR, run by TCRdb on the 5' RACE reads, gives a single entry per CDR3 protein. Of more than 300,000 distinct CDR3 sequences in the sample, around 8% are singletons; the top ten hold roughly 15%. Antigens of these TCRs are unknown. Specimen: blood, either unsorted or a sorted T cell fraction (not recorded which). All receptors derive from a male donor with ankylosing spondylitis.

The chain links TRBV7-2 to TRBJ2-7, with 8 bases lining up with TRBD1. This CDR3 is built from 15 residues. V was pared by 5 bases and J by 6 bases, with 12 bases of the junction left unmatched. Germline-derived CDR1 and CDR2 are SGHTA and FQGNSA. The CDR3 sequence is CASSRNRQGSGEQYF. CDR3 coding DNA: TGTGCCAGCAGCCGGAACCGACAGGGGTCCGGCGAGCAGTACTTC.

V gene TRBV29-1 combines with J gene TRBJ1-3; TRBD1 matches at 9 bases. Germline V gives CDR1 SQVTM, CDR2 ANQGSEA. With 4 bases clipped from V and 0 bases from J, the junction kept 10 bases outside the gene matches. The CDR3 loop spans 17 amino acids. In DNA form, the CDR3 reads TGCAGCGTTGGAAGCCGGGACAGGGACAACTCTGGAAACACCATATATTTT. Translation: CSVGSRDRDNSGNTIYF.

This clonotype was seen a single time. A read error may produce the germline difference seen at one junction end. CDR3 in DNA: TGTGCCAGCAGCTCCCGCATTAGCGGGTTGTCCTTCAATGAGCAGTTCTTC. Translated, it gives CASSSRISGLSFNEQFF. V and J are TRBV7-9 and TRBJ2-1, with 7 bases fitting TRBD2. Germline values: CDR1 SEHNR, CDR2 FQNEAQ (reference sequence). The CDR3 length is 17 residues.

This clonotype was counted at least ten times. The V call is TRBV7-9, the J call TRBJ2-1; D gene ambiguous. Trimming stripped 4 bases from V and 11 bases from J, with 15 bases between. This CDR3 is 13 amino acids long. Germline V lookup: CDR1 SEHNR, CDR2 FQNEAQ (reference sequence). CDR3 sequence reads: CASSSPTRAQQFF. The CDR3 DNA is TGTGCCAGCAGCTCCCCAACCCGGGCCCAGCAGTTCTTC.

This clonotype was found a few times. The rearrangement uses TRBV6-1 and TRBJ2-5, with 7 positions matching TRBD2. Germline V gene lookup returns CDR1 MNHNS and CDR2 SASEGT. Unmatched junction bases numbered 10, after V lost 10 bases and J lost 5 bases. The CDR3 runs 13 residues. The CDR3 sequence: CATLAEGRETQYF. CDR3 DNA sequence: TGTGCCACCCTAGCGGAGGGGCGGGAGACCCAGTACTTC.

The gene calls are TRBV5-5 and TRBJ1-2; no definite D call. Per germline, CDR1 SGHKS and CDR2 YYEKEE (reference sequence). V shed 1 base and J shed 7 bases, with 14 bases lying between them. The CDR3 is 14 amino acids. CDR3 nucleotide sequence: TGTGCCAGCAGCTTGTTAGAGGGAGCGGTTGGCTACACCTTC. Its translation: CASSLLEGAVGYTF.

This clonotype was seen more than once but under ten times. V is TRBV7-9 and J is TRBJ1-2, with D perhaps TRBD1 (6 bases). Germline CDR1 SEHNR, CDR2 FQNEAQ (reference sequence). The CDR3 length is 16 residues. V gave up 6 bases and J gave up 0 bases, with 17 bases separating them. The CDR3 here is CASSSGAGATNYGYTF. CDR3 coding DNA: TGTGCCAGCAGTTCAGGGGCAGGTGCGACTAACTATGGCTACACCTTC.

Ten or more counts support this clonotype. The rearrangement joins TRBV20-1 to TRBJ1-5, with TRBD1 identical over 12 bases. The V and J ends lost 5 bases and 4 bases, in that order; junction bases with no gene match: 6. The CDR3 is made up of 15 amino acids. The germline gives CDR1 DFQATT, CDR2 SNEGSKA (reference sequence). The CDR3 protein is CSAHRDRGRNQPQHF. CDR3 coding DNA: TGCAGTGCTCACAGGGACAGGGGGCGTAATCAGCCCCAGCATTTT.

The chain is built from TRBV14 and TRBJ2-3, with no clear D. The CDR3 has 14 amino acids. Trimming left V 0 bases short and J 7 bases short, with 11 bases between. Germline V gene lookup returns CDR1 SGHDN and CDR2 FVKESK. CDR3 nucleotide sequence: TGTGCCAGCAGCCAAGACATCTACGGTAATACGCAGTATTTT. Protein sequence: CASSQDIYGNTQYF.

The chain links TRBV5-1 to TRBJ1-5; TRBD1 agrees at 11 bases. Germline CDR1 reads SGHRS; CDR2 reads YFSETQ. V lost 4 bases to trimming and J lost 5 bases; unmatched junction nucleotides: 5. The CDR3 spans 15 residues. The CDR3 DNA follows: TGCGCCAGCAGCAAAGGGGACAGGGGGGATCAGCCCCAGCATTTT. Translating gives CASSKGDRGDQPQHF.

The V gene is TRBV19, the J gene TRBJ1-5; D gene ambiguous. This CDR3 is 15 amino acids long. V lost 5 bases and J lost 0, with 11 bases in between. Germline V CDR1 and CDR2: LNHDA, SQIVND (reference sequence). The CDR3 here is CASSLGQYSNQPQHF. CDR3 sequence (DNA): TGTGCCAGTAGTTTGGGTCAGTATAGCAATCAGCCCCAGCATTTT.

This clonotype was observed many times. The V and J genes are TRBV10-3 and TRBJ2-3; 9 bases are a match to TRBD2. The CDR3 is 16 amino acids. The junction had 7 bases not matched to a gene; V was cut back by 4 bases and J by 2 bases. Germline-derived CDR1 and CDR2 are ENHRY and SYGVKD. The CDR3 bases are TGTGCCATCAGTGTGACTAGCGGAATTAACACAGATACGCAGTATTTT. Translation gives CAISVTSGINTDTQYF.

The chain has TRBV28 and TRBJ2-5; 10 nucleotides align to TRBD2. V gave up 3 bases and J gave up 5 bases; unmatched junction bases: 6. Germline V lookup: CDR1 MDHEN, CDR2 SYDVKM. The CDR3 is 15 amino acids. CDR3 region: CASSFQREGVETQYF. The CDR3 DNA sequence: TGTGCCAGCAGTTTCCAGCGGGAGGGCGTGGAGACCCAGTACTTC. Combining the CDR3 with reference TRBV28 and TRBJ2-5 gives the whole variable domain DVKVTQSSRYLVKRTGEKVFLECVQDMDHENMFWYRQDPGLGLRLIYFSYDVKMKEKGDIPEGYSVSREKKERFSLILESASTNQTSMYLCASSFQREGVETQYFGPGTRLLVL.

The V call is TRBV25-1, the J call TRBJ1-4, with D perhaps matching TRBD1 (5 bases). The germline V and J ends were trimmed by 6 bases and 8 bases, with 16 bases remaining between them. The CDR3 contains 14 residues. CDR1 is MGHDK and CDR2 is SYGVNS in the germline V gene. Here the CDR3 reads CASSPRVESEKLFF. The DNA for the CDR3 is TGTGCCAGCAGCCCCAGGGTGGAATCGGAAAAACTGTTTTTT.

This clonotype was found a few times. The chain uses TRBV10-2 and TRBJ2-7; D is unclear. This CDR3 contains 15 residues. V was clipped by 2 bases and J by 3 bases, with 14 bases between them. Germline assignment: CDR1 WSHSY and CDR2 SAAADI. CDR3 coding DNA: TGCGCCAGCAGTGAGATTACACGGAGACGCTACGAGCAGTACTTC. Its translation: CASSEITRRRYEQYF.

The genes are TRBV29-1 and TRBJ1-1; D remains unclear. V gave up 7 bases and J gave up 5 bases, with 17 bases separating them. The germline V gene encodes CDR1 SQVTM and CDR2 ANQGSEA. The CDR3 runs to 13 residues. The CDR3 protein is CSAQAGRQTEAFF. In nucleotides, the CDR3 is TGCAGCGCTCAGGCGGGCCGGCAGACTGAAGCTTTCTTT.

This clonotype has a handful of counts. The V and J genes are TRBV12-3 or TRBV12-4 and TRBJ2-7; D call uncertain. The CDR3 is made up of 14 amino acids. V was pared by 3 bases and J by 2 bases, with 11 bases between. CDR3 sequence (DNA): TGTGCCAGCAGTTTTCATCTTCTCCCCTACGAGCAGTACTTC. Translated: CASSFHLLPYEQYF.

The V and J genes are TRBV20-1 and TRBJ1-2, with a possible D match to TRBD1 (5 bases). Germline CDR1 and CDR2: DFQATT and SNEGSKA (reference sequence). The CDR3 has 15 residues. V was cut by 0 bases and J by 0 bases, with 11 bases left in between. The DNA for the CDR3 is TGCAGTGCTAGAGATCTAGACAGAGCTAACTATGGCTACACCTTC. This translates into CSARDLDRANYGYTF.

This clonotype occurred many times. The chain links TRBV6-2 or TRBV6-3 to TRBJ2-7; 10 nucleotides align to TRBD2. The V gene's germline CDR1 is MNHEY and CDR2 SVGEGT. Trimming took 4 bases from V and 1 from J; bases not matched to a gene: 7. The CDR3 runs to 16 residues. The CDR3 region has the DNA TGTGCCAGCAGTTTATTCACTAGCGGGGCTTCCTACGAGCAGTACTTC. Translated: CASSLFTSGASYEQYF.

This clonotype occurred many times. The chain is built from TRBV20-1 and TRBJ2-7; D is possibly TRBD1 (6 bases). V lost 6 bases to trimming and J lost 2 bases, with 14 bases between them. The CDR3 spans 13 residues. CDR1 is DFQATT, CDR2 SNEGSKA, per germline (reference sequence). The CDR3 region has the DNA TGCAGTGCCAGCAGGGGCCGGGCCTACGAGCAGTACTTC. Encoded protein: CSASRGRAYEQYF.